This TCR beta chain derives from a study of cytomegalovirus exposure and HLA in healthy donors. Findings and limits, study-wide: Earlier findings revealed that most TCR beta V segments proved productive either about 87% or about 30% of the time.

This PCR relied on a set of 60 Vbeta primers and 13 Jbeta primers. Here immunoSEQ multiplex PCR was the method, and the copy in TCRdb shows in-frame clones only, minus some. The sample lists more than 95,000 clones; around 80% were seen once. The germline CDR1 and CDR2 sequences are SQVTM and ANQGSEA. The CDR3 runs to 13 residues. V lost 7 bases, J lost 4 bases, and 9 bases stayed unmatched. On this clone: Its antigen is not identified.

The TCR comes from a woman between 40 and 50 years old in good health and CMV-seronegative. The sequenced material came from PBMCs. The chain has TRBV29-1 and TRBJ1-2; TRBD1 aligns across 7 bases. CDR3 nucleotides: TGCAGCGCCTCTTTCAACAGGGGCTATGGCTACACCTTC. This codes for CSASFNRGYGYTF.